Listed below are T cell receptor beta chains from one sample, sequenced in a study of beta chain features in type 1 diabetes. The method was immunoSEQ multiplex PCR; TCRdb's version includes in-frame clones alone and lacks a portion of them. Of more than 8,500 clones in the sample, around 78% were seen once. The sample consisted of Tregs from blood. The receptors originated from a woman aged 18-35 years in good health. Each CDR3 is given with its conserved first and last residue. Fields, in order: J gene, V gene, D gene, clone size, CDR3 protein, CDR3 DNA. D genes are given only for firm matches. Clone size is stated in some rows and not others, as once, few, many or a class when expanded.

j_gene: TRBJ2-6
v_gene: TRBV29-1
d_gene: TRBD2
abundance: NA
CDR3aa: CSAGTTAGANVLTF
CDR3nt: TGCAGCGCCGGGACTACAGCTGGGGCCAACGTCCTGACTTTC

j_gene: TRBJ1-4
v_gene: TRBV19
d_gene: NA
abundance: NA
CDR3aa: CASSISTRTNEKLFF
CDR3nt: TGTGCCAGTAGTATTTCTACGCGGACTAATGAAAAACTGTTTTTT

j_gene: TRBJ1-5
v_gene: TRBV19
d_gene: NA
abundance: NA
CDR3aa: CASSIPPTISNQPQHF
CDR3nt: TGTGCCAGTAGTATCCCCCCGACAATTAGCAATCAGCCCCAGCATTTT

j_gene: TRBJ2-2
v_gene: TRBV5-4
d_gene: TRBD1
abundance: few
CDR3aa: CASSFTGAGELFF
CDR3nt: TGTGCCAGCAGCTTTACAGGGGCCGGGGAGCTGTTTTTT

j_gene: TRBJ1-5
v_gene: TRBV6-5
d_gene: TRBD1
abundance: once
CDR3aa: CASSSQGGFGNQPQHF
CDR3nt: TGTGCCAGCAGTTCACAGGGGGGATTTGGGAATCAGCCCCAGCATTTT

j_gene: TRBJ2-1
v_gene: TRBV5-1
d_gene: TRBD1
abundance: NA
CDR3aa: CASSLALGTGREQFF
CDR3nt: TGCGCCAGCAGCTTGGCCTTAGGGACAGGGAGGGAGCAGTTCTTC

j_gene: TRBJ2-3
v_gene: TRBV11-2
d_gene: TRBD1
abundance: NA
CDR3aa: CASSLGQGAAGTDTQYF
CDR3nt: TGTGCCAGCAGCTTAGGACAGGGGGCGGCCGGCACAGATACGCAGTATTTT

j_gene: TRBJ1-2
v_gene: TRBV7-9
d_gene: TRBD1
abundance: NA
CDR3aa: CASSFGTAFMNYGYTF
CDR3nt: TGTGCCAGCAGCTTCGGGACAGCCTTTATGAACTATGGCTACACCTTC

j_gene: TRBJ2-5
v_gene: TRBV11-3
d_gene: NA
abundance: NA
CDR3aa: CASSLGGRHQETQYF
CDR3nt: TGTGCCAGCAGCTTAGGGGGGAGGCACCAAGAGACCCAGTACTTC

j_gene: TRBJ2-7
v_gene: TRBV9
d_gene: TRBD2
abundance: few
CDR3aa: CASSWGGRPPYEQYF
CDR3nt: TGTGCCAGCAGCTGGGGGGGTAGACCACCCTACGAGCAGTACTTC